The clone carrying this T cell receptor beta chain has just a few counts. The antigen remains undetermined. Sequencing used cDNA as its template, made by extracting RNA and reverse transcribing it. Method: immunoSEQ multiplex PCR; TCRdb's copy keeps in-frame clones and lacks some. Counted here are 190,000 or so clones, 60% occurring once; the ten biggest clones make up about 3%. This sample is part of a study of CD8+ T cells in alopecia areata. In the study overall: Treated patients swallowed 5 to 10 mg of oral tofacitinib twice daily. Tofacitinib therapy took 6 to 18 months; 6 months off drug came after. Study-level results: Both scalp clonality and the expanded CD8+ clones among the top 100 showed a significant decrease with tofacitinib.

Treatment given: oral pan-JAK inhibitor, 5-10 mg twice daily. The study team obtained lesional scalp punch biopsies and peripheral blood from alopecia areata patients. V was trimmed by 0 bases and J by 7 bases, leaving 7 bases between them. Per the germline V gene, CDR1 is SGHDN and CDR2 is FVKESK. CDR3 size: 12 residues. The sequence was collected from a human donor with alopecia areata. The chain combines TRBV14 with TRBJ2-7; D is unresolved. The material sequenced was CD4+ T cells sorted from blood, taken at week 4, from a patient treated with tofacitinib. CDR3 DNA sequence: TGTGCCAGCAGCCAAGAGTTGGGAGAGCAGTACTTC. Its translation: CASSQELGEQYF. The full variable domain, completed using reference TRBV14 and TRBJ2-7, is EAGVTQFPSHSVIEKGQTVTLRCDPISGHDNLYWYRRVMGKEIKFLLHFVKESKQDESGMPNNRFLAERTGGTYSTLKVQPAELEDSGVYFCASSQELGEQYFGPGTRLTVT.